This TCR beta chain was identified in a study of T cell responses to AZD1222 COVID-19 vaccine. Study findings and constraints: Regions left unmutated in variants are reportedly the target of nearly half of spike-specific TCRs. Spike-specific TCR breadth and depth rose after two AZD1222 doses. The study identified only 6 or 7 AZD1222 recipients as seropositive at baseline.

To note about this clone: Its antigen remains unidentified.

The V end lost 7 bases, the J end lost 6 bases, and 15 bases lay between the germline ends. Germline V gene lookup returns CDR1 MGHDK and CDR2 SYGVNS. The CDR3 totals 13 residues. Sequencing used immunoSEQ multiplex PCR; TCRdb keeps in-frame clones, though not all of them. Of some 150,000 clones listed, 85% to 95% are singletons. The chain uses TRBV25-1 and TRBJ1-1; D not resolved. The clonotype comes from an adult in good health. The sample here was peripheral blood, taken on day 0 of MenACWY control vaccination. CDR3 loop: CASNLGTAAEAFF. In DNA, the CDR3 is TGTGCCAGCAACCTGGGTACGGCAGCTGAAGCTTTCTTT.